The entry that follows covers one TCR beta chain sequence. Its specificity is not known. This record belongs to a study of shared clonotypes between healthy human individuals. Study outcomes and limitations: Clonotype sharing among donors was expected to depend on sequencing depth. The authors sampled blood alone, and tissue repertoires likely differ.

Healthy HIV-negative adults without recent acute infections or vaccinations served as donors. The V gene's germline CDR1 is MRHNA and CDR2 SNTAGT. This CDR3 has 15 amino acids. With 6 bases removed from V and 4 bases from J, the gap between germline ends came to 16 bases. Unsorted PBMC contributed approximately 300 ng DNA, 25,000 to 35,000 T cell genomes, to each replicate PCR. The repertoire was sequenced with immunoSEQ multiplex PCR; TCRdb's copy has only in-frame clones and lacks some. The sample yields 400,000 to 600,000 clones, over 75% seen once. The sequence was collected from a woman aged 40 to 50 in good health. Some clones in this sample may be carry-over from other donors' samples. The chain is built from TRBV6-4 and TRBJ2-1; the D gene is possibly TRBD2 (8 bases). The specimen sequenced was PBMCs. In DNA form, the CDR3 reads TGTGCCAGCAGCCAGGGGGGACTAGAGTACAATGAGCAGTTCTTC. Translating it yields CASSQGGLEYNEQFF.